This TCR beta chain was sequenced for a study of blood T cell repertoires in COVID-19. Per the original methods: Counts of nucleated cells, estimated from reference gene primer amplification, were obtained. Generated by immunoSEQ multiplex PCR, the TCRdb table keeps only in-frame clones and is missing some. V, J and clone size were drawn from that table, and D and trimming were deduced from the DNA. The sample lists 95,000 to 150,000 clones, 70% to 90% occurring once. With 4 bases removed from V and 0 bases from J, the gap between germline ends came to 12 bases. There are 15 residues in the CDR3. The germline V gene has CDR1 SGHDT and CDR2 YYEEEE.

The sample was peripheral blood. The V call is TRBV5-6, the J call TRBJ2-3; tentative D call: TRBD2 (6 bases). The sequence was collected from a man in his forties with acute or convalescent COVID-19. Written as DNA, the CDR3 is TGTGCCAGCAGCATTCGGGACTCCAGCACAGATACGCAGTATTTT. Translation: CASSIRDSSTDTQYF.